This entry describes one TCR beta chain. Its target is unknown. The data are from a study of shared clonotypes between healthy human individuals. This CDR3 has 12 amino acids. V dropped 7 bases and J dropped 11 bases, with 14 bases sitting between them. Germline loops: CDR1 MGHDK, CDR2 SYGVNS. General observations from the study: Memory subsets generally showed smaller estimated richness than naive subsets did.

Assay: immunoSEQ multiplex PCR; the TCRdb copy retains only in-frame clones and omits some. The sample lists fewer than 1.4 million clones, around 82% occurring once. Sequencing was performed on memory CD4+ T cells from PBMCs. Subset in this sample: CD45RA-negative fraction. This clonotype was obtained from a man aged 18 to 29 in good health. Some clones in this sample may be carry-over from other donors' samples. J is TRBJ1-4 and V is TRBV25-1, with D uncertain. Written as DNA, the CDR3 is TGTGCCAGCACCCGACCCGGAGGCAAACTGTTTTTT. Amino acids: CASTRPGGKLFF.